Listed here are 3 T cell receptor beta chains from one sample, sequenced in a study of cytomegalovirus exposure and HLA in healthy donors. The PCR contained 60 Vbeta and 13 Jbeta primers. Some clones are missing from TCRdb's copy, which holds only in-frame ones; the method was immunoSEQ multiplex PCR. The table lists tens of thousands of clones, 75% of them singletons. Sequenced input: PBMCs. The receptors come from a man between 60 and 70 years old in good health and CMV-seropositive.

The chain has TRBV11-2 and TRBJ2-5; D gene unclear. The J call is uncertain, as TRBJ2-7 better fits the DNA end. CDR1 is SGHAT and CDR2 is FQNNGV in the germline V gene. The CDR3 loop spans 13 amino acids. DNA for the CDR3: TGTGCCAGCAGCTTAGATACTTGGTACGAGCAGTACTTC. Translated, it gives CASSLDTWYEQYF.

This clone has a handful of counts. Here the CDR3 DNA reads TGTGCCAGCAGTTACGGTACAGGGCGGTCCTACGAGCAGTACTTC. It encodes CASSYGTGRSYEQYF. The V gene is TRBV27, the J gene TRBJ2-7; D may be TRBD1 (6 bases). The CDR3 is 15 amino acids. With 4 bases removed from V and 1 base from J, the gap between germline ends came to 14 bases. CDR1 MNHEY and CDR2 SMNVEV come from the germline V gene (reference sequence).

The chain has TRBV2 and TRBJ2-5; 7 bases line up with TRBD2. The junction had 8 bases not matched to a gene; V was cut back by 3 bases and J by 1 base. Germline V gene data show CDR1 as SNHLY and CDR2 as FYNNEI. The CDR3 runs 16 residues. The CDR3 nucleotides read TGTGCCAGCAGTGAGATTAGCGGGCCGGCCCAAGAGACCCAGTACTTC. This gives the protein CASSEISGPAQETQYF.